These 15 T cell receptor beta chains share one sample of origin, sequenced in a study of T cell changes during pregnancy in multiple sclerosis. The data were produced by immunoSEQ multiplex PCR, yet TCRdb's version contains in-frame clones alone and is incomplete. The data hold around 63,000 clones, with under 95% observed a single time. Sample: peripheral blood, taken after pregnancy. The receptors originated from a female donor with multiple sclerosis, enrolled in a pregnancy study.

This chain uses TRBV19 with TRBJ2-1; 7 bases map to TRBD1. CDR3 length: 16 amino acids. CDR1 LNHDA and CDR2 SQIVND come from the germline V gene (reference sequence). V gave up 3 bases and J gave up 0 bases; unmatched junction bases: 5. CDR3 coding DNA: TGTGCCAGTAGTATCGGGACAGCGAGCTCCTACAATGAGCAGTTCTTC. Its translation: CASSIGTASSYNEQFF.

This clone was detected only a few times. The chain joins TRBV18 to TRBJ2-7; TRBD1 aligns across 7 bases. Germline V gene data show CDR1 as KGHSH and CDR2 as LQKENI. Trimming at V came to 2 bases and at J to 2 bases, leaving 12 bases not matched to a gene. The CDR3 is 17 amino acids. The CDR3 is CASSPYILGQETYEQYF. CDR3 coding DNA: TGTGCCAGCTCACCATACATACTAGGACAGGAAACCTACGAGCAGTACTTC.

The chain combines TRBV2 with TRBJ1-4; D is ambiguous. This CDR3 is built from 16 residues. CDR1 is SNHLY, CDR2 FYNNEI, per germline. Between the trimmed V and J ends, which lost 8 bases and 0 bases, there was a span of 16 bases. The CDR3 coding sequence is TGTGCCAGCGATTCCCAAGGAGGTGCAACTAATGAAAAACTGTTTTTT. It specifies CASDSQGGATNEKLFF.

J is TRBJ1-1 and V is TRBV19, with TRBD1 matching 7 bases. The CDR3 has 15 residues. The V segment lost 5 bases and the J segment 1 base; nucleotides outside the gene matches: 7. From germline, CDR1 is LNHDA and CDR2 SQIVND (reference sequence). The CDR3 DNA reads TGTGCCAGTAGTGCCCGGGCAGGGGGGAACACTGAAGCTTTCTTT. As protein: CASSARAGGNTEAFF. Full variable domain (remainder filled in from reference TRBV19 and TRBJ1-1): DGGITQSPKYLFRKEGQNVTLSCEQNLNHDAMYWYRQDPGQGLRLIYYSQIVNDFQKGDIAEGYSVSREKKESFPLTVTSAQKNPTAFYLCASSARAGGNTEAFFGQGTRLTVV.

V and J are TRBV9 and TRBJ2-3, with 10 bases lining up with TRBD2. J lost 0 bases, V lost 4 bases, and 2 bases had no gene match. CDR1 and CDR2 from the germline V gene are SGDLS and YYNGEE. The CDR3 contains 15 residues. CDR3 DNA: TGTGCCAGCAGCACGACTAGCGGGAGCACAGATACGCAGTATTTT. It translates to CASSTTSGSTDTQYF.

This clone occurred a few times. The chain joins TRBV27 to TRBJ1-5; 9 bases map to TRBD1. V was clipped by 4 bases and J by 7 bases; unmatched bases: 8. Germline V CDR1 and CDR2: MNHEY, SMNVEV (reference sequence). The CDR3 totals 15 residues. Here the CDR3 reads CASSSNRGRWQPQHF. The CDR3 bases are TGTGCCAGCAGTTCTAACAGGGGGCGGTGGCAGCCCCAGCATTTT.

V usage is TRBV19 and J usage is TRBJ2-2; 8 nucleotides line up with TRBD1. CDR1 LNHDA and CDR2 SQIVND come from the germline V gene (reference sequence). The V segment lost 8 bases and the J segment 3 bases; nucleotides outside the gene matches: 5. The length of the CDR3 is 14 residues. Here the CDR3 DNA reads TGTGCCAGTCAAACACAGGGGGACACCGGGGAGCTGTTTTTT. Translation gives CASQTQGDTGELFF. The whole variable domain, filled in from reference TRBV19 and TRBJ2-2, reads DGGITQSPKYLFRKEGQNVTLSCEQNLNHDAMYWYRQDPGQGLRLIYYSQIVNDFQKGDIAEGYSVSREKKESFPLTVTSAQKNPTAFYLCASQTQGDTGELFFGEGSRLTVL.

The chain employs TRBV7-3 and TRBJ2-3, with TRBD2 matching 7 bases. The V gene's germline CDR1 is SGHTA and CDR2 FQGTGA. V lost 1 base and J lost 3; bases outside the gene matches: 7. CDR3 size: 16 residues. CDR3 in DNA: TGTGCCAGCAGCTTAATAGGCGGGAGAGGTACAGATACGCAGTATTTT. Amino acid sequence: CASSLIGGRGTDTQYF. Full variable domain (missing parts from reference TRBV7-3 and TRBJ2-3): GAGVSQTPSNKVTEKGKYVELRCDPISGHTALYWYRQSLGQGPEFLIYFQGTGAADDSGLPNDRFFAVRPEGSVSTLKIQRTERGDSAVYLCASSLIGGRGTDTQYFGPGTRLTVL.

DNA for the CDR3: TGTGCCAGCAGCTTGGGACTAGCGGGAATGTCCTACGAGCAGTACTTC. Translation gives CASSLGLAGMSYEQYF. J is TRBJ2-7 and V is TRBV5-8; 11 nucleotides match TRBD2. Unmatched junction bases numbered 3, after V lost 0 bases and J lost 1 base. Germline V CDR1 and CDR2: SGHTS, YDEGEE. CDR3 length: 16 amino acids.

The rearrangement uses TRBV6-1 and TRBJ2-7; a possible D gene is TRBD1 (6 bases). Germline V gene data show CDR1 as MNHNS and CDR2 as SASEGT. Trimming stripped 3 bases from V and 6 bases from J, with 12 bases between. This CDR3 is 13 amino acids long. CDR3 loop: CASSDTVGGEQYF. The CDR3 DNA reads TGTGCCAGCAGTGACACCGTAGGGGGCGAGCAGTACTTC.

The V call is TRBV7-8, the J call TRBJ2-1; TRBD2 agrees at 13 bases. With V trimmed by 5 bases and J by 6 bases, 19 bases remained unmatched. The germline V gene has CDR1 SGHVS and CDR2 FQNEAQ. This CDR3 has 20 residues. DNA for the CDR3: TGTGCCAGCAGCCCCGTTTTCGGACTAGCGGGAGCCCCGGAGTCCAATGAGCAGTTCTTC. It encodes CASSPVFGLAGAPESNEQFF.

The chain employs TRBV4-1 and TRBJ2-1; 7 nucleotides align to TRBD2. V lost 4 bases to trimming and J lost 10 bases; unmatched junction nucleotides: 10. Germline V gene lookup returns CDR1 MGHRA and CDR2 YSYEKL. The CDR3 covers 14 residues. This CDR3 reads CASSPGTDGREQFF. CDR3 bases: TGCGCCAGCAGCCCCGGGACTGACGGGAGGGAGCAGTTCTTC.

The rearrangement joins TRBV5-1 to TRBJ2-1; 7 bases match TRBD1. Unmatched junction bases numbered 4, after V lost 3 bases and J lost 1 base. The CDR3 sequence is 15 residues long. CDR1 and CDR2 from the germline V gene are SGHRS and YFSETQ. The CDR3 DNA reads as TGCGCCAGCAGCTCGCAGGGGGTTTCCTACAATGAGCAGTTCTTC. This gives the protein CASSSQGVSYNEQFF. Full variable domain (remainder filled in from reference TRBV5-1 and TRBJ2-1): KAGVTQTPRYLIKTRGQQVTLSCSPISGHRSVSWYQQTPGQGLQFLFEYFSETQRNKGNFPGRFSGRQFSNSRSEMNVSTLELGDSALYLCASSSQGVSYNEQFFGPGTRLTVL.

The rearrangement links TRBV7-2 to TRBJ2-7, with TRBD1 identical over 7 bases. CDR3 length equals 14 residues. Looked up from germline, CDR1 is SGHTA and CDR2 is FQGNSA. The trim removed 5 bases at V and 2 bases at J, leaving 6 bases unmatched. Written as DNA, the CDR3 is TGTGCCAGCAGCAAAGGGGACAGCCCCTACGAGCAGTACTTC. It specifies CASSKGDSPYEQYF.

CDR3 DNA sequence: TGCAGCGTCACACCGTCCATTGAAGCTTTCTTT. Its protein product is CSVTPSIEAFF. The V call is TRBV29-1, the J call TRBJ1-1; D is unresolved. This CDR3 has 11 residues. V dropped 6 bases and J dropped 7 bases, with 12 bases sitting between them. Germline CDR1 reads SQVTM; CDR2 reads ANQGSEA.